Presented here are 5 T cell receptor beta chains from one specimen sequenced in a study of blood T cell repertoires in COVID-19. The table came from immunoSEQ multiplex PCR; TCRdb's copy has only in-frame clones and leaves some out. The table lists 150,000 or so clones, around 80% of them singletons. Source material: PBMCs or T cells enriched from blood (not recorded which). The receptors stem from a man aged 45 to 65 who had recovered from COVID-19.

This chain connects TRBV5-1 to TRBJ1-3; possibly TRBD1 for D (6 bases). Germline V CDR1 and CDR2: SGHRS, YFSETQ. The V and J ends lost 4 bases and 0 bases respectively, with 17 bases between them. CDR3 length: 17 residues. This CDR3 reads CASSRGGDRSSGNTIYF. The CDR3 nucleotides are TGCGCCAGCAGCCGAGGGGGGGACCGATCCTCTGGAAACACCATATATTTT.

The chain links TRBV5-1 to TRBJ2-7, with D perhaps TRBD1 (5 bases). Trimming removed 5 bases from V and 0 bases from J, with 18 bases in between. The CDR3 contains 16 residues. The germline V gene has CDR1 SGHRS and CDR2 YFSETQ. The CDR3, as DNA: TGCGCCAGCAGAACGTTCAGGGATCAAAGCTCCTACGAGCAGTACTTC. Translating gives CASRTFRDQSSYEQYF.

The chain uses TRBV2 and TRBJ1-2, with 8 bases identical to TRBD1. J lost 4 bases, V lost 0 bases, and 1 base had no gene match. The germline CDR1 and CDR2 sequences are SNHLY and FYNNEI. This CDR3 region has 14 residues. The CDR3 spells CASSEATGVYGYTF. DNA for the CDR3: TGTGCCAGCAGTGAAGCGACAGGGGTCTATGGCTACACCTTC.

This chain links TRBV30 with TRBJ2-4; a weak D match, TRBD1 (6 bases). This CDR3 has 15 residues. CDR1 is GTSNPN and CDR2 is SVGIG in the germline V gene (reference sequence). The germline V and J ends were trimmed by 5 bases and 0 bases, with 14 bases remaining between them. The DNA for the CDR3 is TGTGCCTGGGGTCATGGGGGCCTAGCCAAAAACATTCAGTACTTC. It is translated as CAWGHGGLAKNIQYF. The entire variable domain, with the rest obtained from reference TRBV30 and TRBJ2-4, is as follows: SQTIHQWPATLVQPVGSPLSLECTVEGTSNPNLYWYRQAAGRGLQLLFYSVGIGQISSEVPQNLSASRPQDRQFILSSKKLLLSDSGFYLCAWGHGGLAKNIQYFGAGTRLSVL.

The table lists this clone with a few counts. The chain has TRBV5-5 and TRBJ2-7; D is unclear. Looked up from germline, CDR1 is SGHKS and CDR2 is YYEKEE (reference sequence). V lost 2 bases, J lost 0 bases, and 12 bases lay in between. This CDR3 is built from 15 residues. CDR3 loop: CASSLEPLSSYEQYF. CDR3 DNA: TGTGCCAGCAGCTTAGAACCTCTGAGCTCCTACGAGCAGTACTTC.